The TCR beta chain under discussion was sequenced for a study of T cell responses to AZD1222 COVID-19 vaccine. General study findings and limits: Donors were mostly white British, more females; clonal diversity possibly underestimated. Spike-specific TCR breadth rose after two AZD1222 doses, and depth rose as well. A reported finding is that nearly half of spike-specific TCRs target unmutated variant regions. Seropositive AZD1222 recipients at baseline numbered only five or six.

TCRdb's copy holds only in-frame clones and misses some; the assay was immunoSEQ multiplex PCR. The sample yields some 120,000 clones, around nine tenths seen once. A remark on this clone: Antigen specificity is unknown.

Between the trimmed V and J ends, which lost 4 bases and 1 base, there was a span of 15 bases. Germline assignment: CDR1 SGDLS and CDR2 YYNGEE. The CDR3 totals 15 residues. The source is an adult who received the AZD1222 COVID-19 vaccine. The chain couples TRBV9 to TRBJ2-7; D unclear. This sample comprised peripheral blood, obtained 28 days after the second AZD1222 dose. DNA of the CDR3: TGTGCCAGCAGCTCTTCCTCCGGTAATTCCTACGAGCAGTACTTC. This codes for CASSSSSGNSYEQYF.